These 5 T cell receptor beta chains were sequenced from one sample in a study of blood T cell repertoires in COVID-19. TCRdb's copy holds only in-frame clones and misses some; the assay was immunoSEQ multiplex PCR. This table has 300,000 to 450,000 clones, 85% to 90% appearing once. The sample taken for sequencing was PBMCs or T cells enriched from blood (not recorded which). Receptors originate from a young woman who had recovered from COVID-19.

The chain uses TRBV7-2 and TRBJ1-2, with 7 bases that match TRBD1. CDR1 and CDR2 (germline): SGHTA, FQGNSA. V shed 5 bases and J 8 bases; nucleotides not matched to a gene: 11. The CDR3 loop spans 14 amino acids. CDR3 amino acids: CASSPKAGGKGYTF. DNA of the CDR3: TGTGCCAGCAGCCCAAAGGCAGGGGGAAAAGGCTACACCTTC.

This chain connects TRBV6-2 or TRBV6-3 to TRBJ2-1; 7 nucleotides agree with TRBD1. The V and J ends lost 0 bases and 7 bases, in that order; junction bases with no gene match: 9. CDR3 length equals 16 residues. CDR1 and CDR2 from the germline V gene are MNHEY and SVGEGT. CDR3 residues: CASSYSYGQGVNEQFF. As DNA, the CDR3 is TGTGCCAGCAGTTACTCTTACGGCCAGGGGGTAAATGAGCAGTTCTTC.

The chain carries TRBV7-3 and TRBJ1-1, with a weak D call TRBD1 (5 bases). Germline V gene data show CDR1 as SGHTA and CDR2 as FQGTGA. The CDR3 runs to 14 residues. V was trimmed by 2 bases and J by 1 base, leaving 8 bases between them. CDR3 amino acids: CASSLLGQNTEAFF. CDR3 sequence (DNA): TGTGCCAGCAGCTTATTAGGACAGAACACTGAAGCTTTCTTT.

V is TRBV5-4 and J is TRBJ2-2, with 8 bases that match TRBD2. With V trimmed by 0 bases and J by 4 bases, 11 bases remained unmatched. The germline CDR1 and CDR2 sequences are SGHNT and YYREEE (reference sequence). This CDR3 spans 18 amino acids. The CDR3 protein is CASSLGGTRMSGTGELFF. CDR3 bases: TGTGCCAGCAGCTTGGGGGGGACTAGGATGTCCGGCACCGGGGAGCTGTTTTTT.

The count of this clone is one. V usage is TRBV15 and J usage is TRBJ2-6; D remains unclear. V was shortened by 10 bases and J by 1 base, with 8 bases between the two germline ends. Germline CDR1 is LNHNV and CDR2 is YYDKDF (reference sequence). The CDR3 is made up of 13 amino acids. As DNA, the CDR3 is TGTGCCATACGAGGATCTGGGGCCAACGTCCTGACTTTC. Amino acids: CAIRGSGANVLTF. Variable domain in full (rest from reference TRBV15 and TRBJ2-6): DAMVIQNPRYQVTQFGKPVTLSCSQTLNHNVMYWYQQKSSQAPKLLFHYYDKDFNNEADTPDNFQSRRPNTSFCFLDIRSPGLGDTAMYLCAIRGSGANVLTFGAGSRLTVL.